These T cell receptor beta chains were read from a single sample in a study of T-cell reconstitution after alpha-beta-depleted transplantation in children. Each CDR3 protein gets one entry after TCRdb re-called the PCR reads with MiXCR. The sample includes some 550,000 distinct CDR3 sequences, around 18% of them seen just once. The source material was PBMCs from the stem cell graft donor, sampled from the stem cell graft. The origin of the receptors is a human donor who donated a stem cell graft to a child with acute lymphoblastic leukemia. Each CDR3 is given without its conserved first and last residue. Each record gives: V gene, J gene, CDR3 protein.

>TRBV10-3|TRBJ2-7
AISDEASGRYEQY
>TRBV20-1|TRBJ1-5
SAGRAHSNQPQH
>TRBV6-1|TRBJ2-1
ASSHDSSSYNEQF
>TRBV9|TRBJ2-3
ASSDRSDTQY
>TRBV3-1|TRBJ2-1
ASSQELASSYNEQF
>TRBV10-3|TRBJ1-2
AISGSDPAGYT
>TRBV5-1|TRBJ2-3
ASSLAPVTVDTQY
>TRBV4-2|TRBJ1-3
ASSQLRGAGNTIY
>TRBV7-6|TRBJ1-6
ASSLQSGSPLH
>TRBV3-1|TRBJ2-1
ASSQDPWTSGSLDEQF
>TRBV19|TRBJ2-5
ASSTRTSGQETQY
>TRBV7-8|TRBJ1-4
ASSPRDRANEKLF
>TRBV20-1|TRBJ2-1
SASRESNEQF
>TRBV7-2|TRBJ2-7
ASSPASIVEQY
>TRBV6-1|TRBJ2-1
ASPGGLWTSNEQF
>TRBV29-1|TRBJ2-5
SVAGVPTQETQY
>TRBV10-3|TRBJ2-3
ASGTRESGADTQY
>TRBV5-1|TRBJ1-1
ASSLGVETEAF
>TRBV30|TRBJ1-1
ATDPRGEAF
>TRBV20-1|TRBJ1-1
SAREVGNTEAF
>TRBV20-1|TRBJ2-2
SARWGGVSNTGELF
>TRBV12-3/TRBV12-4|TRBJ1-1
ASSFLNGRYTEAF
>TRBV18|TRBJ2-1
ASSPERITSGNEQF
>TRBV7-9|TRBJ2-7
ASSLALRDYEQY
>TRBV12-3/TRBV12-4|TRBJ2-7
ASSLSGGAIGYEQY
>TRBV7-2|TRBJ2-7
ASSLPTGIYEQY
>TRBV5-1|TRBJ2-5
ASSLWAGGEETQY
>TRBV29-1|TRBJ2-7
SVGNGLAGLSYEQY
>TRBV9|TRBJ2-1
ASSIGLAGEKF
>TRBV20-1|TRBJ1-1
SARAQINTEAF
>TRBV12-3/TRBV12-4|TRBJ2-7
ASSPTGWGYEQY
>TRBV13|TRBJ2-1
ASSQGTGSLAGEQF
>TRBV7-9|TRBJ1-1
ASSSWGSGGSDTEAF
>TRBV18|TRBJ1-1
ASSPLPGQGKSTEAF
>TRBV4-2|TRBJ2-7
ATGPGLPCEQY
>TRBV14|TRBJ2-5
ASSPGLKGRKETQY
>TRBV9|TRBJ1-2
ASTQSPTGGRHGYT
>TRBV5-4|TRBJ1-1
ATRGGSGAEAF
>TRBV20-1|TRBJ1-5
SARDRVFNQPQH
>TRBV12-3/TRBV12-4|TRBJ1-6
ASSRTGGFSPLH
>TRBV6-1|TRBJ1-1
ASRPPVNTEAF
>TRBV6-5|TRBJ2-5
ASSYTQGQETQY
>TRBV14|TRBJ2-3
ASSHPTGPSSTDTQY
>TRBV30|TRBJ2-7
AWRFKAGGHEQY
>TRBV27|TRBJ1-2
ASSFQGYYGYT